Listed below are T cell receptor beta chains from one sample, sequenced in a study of T cells in narcolepsy. Clones were read by immunoSEQ multiplex PCR, and TCRdb kept only the in-frame ones, dropping some. The sample has tens of thousands of clones, around 85% seen once. Sequences were obtained from CD45RA- memory CD4+ T cells from PBMCs. These receptors were taken from a human donor with narcolepsy. Both conserved end residues are part of each CDR3. Fields, in order: clone size, D gene, V gene, J gene, CDR3 DNA, CDR3 protein. D genes are given only for firm matches. Only some rows state a clone size, as once, few, many or a class for expanded clones.

clone size: -
D gene: -
V gene: TRBV11-3
J gene: TRBJ1-6
CDR3 DNA: TGTGCCAGCAGCTTAGATTCGGTTTCACCCCTCCACTTT
CDR3 protein: CASSLDSVSPLHF

clone size: -
D gene: TRBD1
V gene: TRBV4-2
J gene: TRBJ2-3
CDR3 DNA: TGTGCCAGCAGCCAAGGGGGACAGGGAATTGTAAATACGCAGTATTTT
CDR3 protein: CASSQGGQGIVNTQYF

clone size: -
D gene: TRBD1
V gene: TRBV6-5
J gene: TRBJ1-5
CDR3 DNA: TGTGCCAGCAGGGGTAACAGGGGAGGCAATCAGCCCCAGCATTTT
CDR3 protein: CASRGNRGGNQPQHF

clone size: -
D gene: TRBD2
V gene: TRBV7-2
J gene: TRBJ2-7
CDR3 DNA: TGTGCCAGCAGCTCGCGCGCGGGGGGGGCCTACGAGCAGTACTTC
CDR3 protein: CASSSRAGGAYEQYF

clone size: -
D gene: TRBD1
V gene: TRBV5-1
J gene: TRBJ2-2
CDR3 DNA: TGCGCCAGCAGCTTGTCTCCGGGGACAGGGGGAGCCGGGGAGCTGTTTTTT
CDR3 protein: CASSLSPGTGGAGELFF

clone size: -
D gene: TRBD1
V gene: TRBV19
J gene: TRBJ2-1
CDR3 DNA: TGTGCCAGTAAATTGGGACAGGGGAACAGCAATGAGCAGTTCTTC
CDR3 protein: CASKLGQGNSNEQFF

clone size: -
D gene: TRBD1
V gene: TRBV15
J gene: TRBJ2-4
CDR3 DNA: TGTGCCACCAGCAGATCCGGGACAGCGGACATTCAGTACTTC
CDR3 protein: CATSRSGTADIQYF

clone size: -
D gene: -
V gene: TRBV4-1
J gene: TRBJ1-3
CDR3 DNA: TGCGCCAGCAGCCAAGGCCAGGGCCCTGGAAACACCATATATTTT
CDR3 protein: CASSQGQGPGNTIYF

clone size: -
D gene: -
V gene: TRBV7-9
J gene: TRBJ2-7
CDR3 DNA: TGTGCCAGCAGCTCCACCGGGACTTACGGGAACGAGCAGTACTTC
CDR3 protein: CASSSTGTYGNEQYF

clone size: -
D gene: TRBD1
V gene: TRBV6-1
J gene: TRBJ2-7
CDR3 DNA: TGTGCCAGCAGTGGTGGGCAGGGGACAGAAGAGCAGTACTTC
CDR3 protein: CASSGGQGTEEQYF

clone size: few
D gene: -
V gene: TRBV7-9
J gene: TRBJ1-1
CDR3 DNA: TGTGCCAGCAGCTTAGCAGCAGGATTCACTGAAGCTTTCTTT
CDR3 protein: CASSLAAGFTEAFF

clone size: -
D gene: -
V gene: TRBV28
J gene: TRBJ2-6
CDR3 DNA: TGTGCCAGCCGAGGTGGAGGTCTGACAGGGGCCAACGTCCTGACTTTC
CDR3 protein: CASRGGGLTGANVLTF

clone size: -
D gene: TRBD1
V gene: TRBV5-6
J gene: TRBJ2-7
CDR3 DNA: TGTGCCAGCAGCTTGGTTGGGGACAGTACCTACGAGCAGTACTTC
CDR3 protein: CASSLVGDSTYEQYF

clone size: -
D gene: -
V gene: TRBV9
J gene: TRBJ1-2
CDR3 DNA: TGTGCCAGCAGCGTGGGGTCGGGCTATGGCTACACCTTC
CDR3 protein: CASSVGSGYGYTF

clone size: -
D gene: TRBD1
V gene: TRBV5-3
J gene: TRBJ2-7
CDR3 DNA: TGTGCCAGCACCCTGCTCGGGACAGGGTCCTACGAGCAGTACTTC
CDR3 protein: CASTLLGTGSYEQYF

clone size: -
D gene: -
V gene: TRBV2
J gene: TRBJ2-3
CDR3 DNA: TGTGCCAGCAATACCGTCTGGACCGACACAGATACGCAGTATTTT
CDR3 protein: CASNTVWTDTDTQYF

clone size: -
D gene: -
V gene: TRBV28
J gene: TRBJ1-6
CDR3 DNA: TGTGCCAGCCAGGACAGTCTGGCACCCCTCCACTTT
CDR3 protein: CASQDSLAPLHF

clone size: once
D gene: -
V gene: TRBV6-1
J gene: TRBJ1-2
CDR3 DNA: TGTGCCAGCAGGGGGTTGGTTGGGCGTTCCTATGGCTACACCTTC
CDR3 protein: CASRGLVGRSYGYTF

clone size: once
D gene: TRBD2
V gene: TRBV9
J gene: TRBJ2-7
CDR3 DNA: TGTGCCAGCAGCTACGGGACTAGCGACTACGAGCAGTACTTC
CDR3 protein: CASSYGTSDYEQYF

clone size: -
D gene: -
V gene: TRBV5-1
J gene: TRBJ1-1
CDR3 DNA: TGCGCCAGCAGCTTGAATCAGGGCGGCACTGAAGCTTTCTTT
CDR3 protein: CASSLNQGGTEAFF

clone size: -
D gene: TRBD1
V gene: TRBV6-4
J gene: TRBJ1-1
CDR3 DNA: TGTGCCAGCAGCCCAGGACAGGGGGCAGTGAACACTGAAGCTTTCTTT
CDR3 protein: CASSPGQGAVNTEAFF

clone size: once
D gene: -
V gene: TRBV28
J gene: TRBJ1-5
CDR3 DNA: TGTGCCATCCAGTCACGAGGGGGTCGAGGCAATCAGCCCCAGCATTTT
CDR3 protein: CAIQSRGGRGNQPQHF

clone size: -
D gene: TRBD1
V gene: TRBV11-1
J gene: TRBJ2-2
CDR3 DNA: TGTGCCAGCAGCTTAAGACGGGACAGGGTCCCCGGGGAGCTGTTTTTT
CDR3 protein: CASSLRRDRVPGELFF

clone size: -
D gene: TRBD2
V gene: TRBV29-1
J gene: TRBJ2-1
CDR3 DNA: TGCAGCGTTGAGGGTAGCGGGGGGGCCCGTGAGCAGTTCTTC
CDR3 protein: CSVEGSGGAREQFF

clone size: -
D gene: -
V gene: TRBV6-6
J gene: TRBJ1-2
CDR3 DNA: TGTGCCAGCAGTTACGGGGGAAAGGATGGCTACACCTTC
CDR3 protein: CASSYGGKDGYTF

clone size: -
D gene: TRBD1
V gene: TRBV9
J gene: TRBJ1-3
CDR3 DNA: TGTGCCAGCACCGGGACAGGGACTGGAAACACCATATATTTT
CDR3 protein: CASTGTGTGNTIYF

clone size: -
D gene: TRBD2
V gene: TRBV7-2
J gene: TRBJ2-4
CDR3 DNA: TGTGCCAGCAGCTTAGGGACTAGCGGGTCCTTTGGCAAAAACATTCAGTACTTC
CDR3 protein: CASSLGTSGSFGKNIQYF

clone size: -
D gene: -
V gene: TRBV28
J gene: TRBJ1-2
CDR3 DNA: TGTGCCAGCAGTTTATCTCGGGGTAGCTATGGCTACACCTTC
CDR3 protein: CASSLSRGSYGYTF

clone size: -
D gene: -
V gene: TRBV11-2
J gene: TRBJ1-2
CDR3 DNA: TGTGCCAGCAACCAATCCCCCTCACGGGGGCTCGCCACCTTC
CDR3 protein: CASNQSPSRGLATF

clone size: -
D gene: TRBD1
V gene: TRBV23-1
J gene: TRBJ1-2
CDR3 DNA: TGCGCCAGCAGTCACTGGACAGGGGACCTCGGCTACACCTTC
CDR3 protein: CASSHWTGDLGYTF

clone size: -
D gene: TRBD1
V gene: TRBV5-1
J gene: TRBJ1-3
CDR3 DNA: TGCGCCAGCAGCTCAACAGGGGGCTCTGGAAACACCATATATTTT
CDR3 protein: CASSSTGGSGNTIYF

clone size: -
D gene: TRBD1
V gene: TRBV5-1
J gene: TRBJ2-3
CDR3 DNA: TGCGCCAGCAGCTCGATCCGGGACAGGGACACAGATACGCAGTATTTT
CDR3 protein: CASSSIRDRDTDTQYF

clone size: -
D gene: TRBD2
V gene: TRBV7-2
J gene: TRBJ2-7
CDR3 DNA: TGTGCCAGCAGCCAAGCGCGGGGGGGCCGGTACGAGCAGTACTTC
CDR3 protein: CASSQARGGRYEQYF

clone size: -
D gene: -
V gene: TRBV4-2
J gene: TRBJ1-1
CDR3 DNA: TGTGCCAGCAGCCCGCGGGGTCCGAACACTGAAGCTTTCTTT
CDR3 protein: CASSPRGPNTEAFF

clone size: -
D gene: -
V gene: TRBV5-4
J gene: TRBJ2-7
CDR3 DNA: TGTGCCAGCAGCTCGGACTCACACTACGAGCAGTACTTC
CDR3 protein: CASSSDSHYEQYF

clone size: -
D gene: TRBD1
V gene: TRBV11-3
J gene: TRBJ2-3
CDR3 DNA: TGTGCCAGCTCAAGACAGGGAACAGATACGCAGTATTTT
CDR3 protein: CASSRQGTDTQYF

clone size: -
D gene: -
V gene: TRBV7-2
J gene: TRBJ1-2
CDR3 DNA: TGTGCCAGCAGCTTCGACTCCAGGGCCGGTGGCTACACCTTC
CDR3 protein: CASSFDSRAGGYTF

clone size: -
D gene: -
V gene: TRBV23-1
J gene: TRBJ1-1
CDR3 DNA: TGCGCCAGCACTGTTTGGGGGCTTACTGAAGCTTTCTTT
CDR3 protein: CASTVWGLTEAFF

clone size: -
D gene: -
V gene: TRBV2
J gene: TRBJ2-5
CDR3 DNA: TGTGCCAGCGGGGAGCAGGGACTTTCCAAAGAGACCCAGTACTTC
CDR3 protein: CASGEQGLSKETQYF

clone size: -
D gene: -
V gene: TRBV29-1
J gene: TRBJ2-2
CDR3 DNA: TGCAGCGTTGATGGGACGGGGCCAAACACCGGGGAGCTGTTTTTT
CDR3 protein: CSVDGTGPNTGELFF

clone size: -
D gene: TRBD1
V gene: TRBV7-8
J gene: TRBJ1-2
CDR3 DNA: TGTGCCAGCAGCTTAACAGGGGCGACGGATGGCTACACCTTC
CDR3 protein: CASSLTGATDGYTF

clone size: -
D gene: -
V gene: TRBV29-1
J gene: TRBJ1-1
CDR3 DNA: TGCAGCGTCTCCTGGGGGGCGAACACTGAAGCTTTCTTT
CDR3 protein: CSVSWGANTEAFF

clone size: -
D gene: -
V gene: TRBV5-5
J gene: TRBJ1-3
CDR3 DNA: TGTGCCAGCAGCGATCCGGGACGCAAAGGAAACACCATATATTTT
CDR3 protein: CASSDPGRKGNTIYF

clone size: -
D gene: -
V gene: TRBV30
J gene: TRBJ1-6
CDR3 DNA: TGTGCCTGGAGCTCCCGGGACCCACTGAAGGGGAGGTCACCCCTCCACTTT
CDR3 protein: CAWSSRDPLKGRSPLHF

clone size: few
D gene: -
V gene: TRBV7-2
J gene: TRBJ1-5
CDR3 DNA: TGTGCCAGCAGCTACCGGGGCAATCAGCCCCAGCATTTT
CDR3 protein: CASSYRGNQPQHF

clone size: -
D gene: TRBD1
V gene: TRBV27
J gene: TRBJ2-2
CDR3 DNA: TGTGCCAGCAGTTTATCAGGGGGCGGAAGGGTGAACACCGGGGAGCTGTTTTTT
CDR3 protein: CASSLSGGGRVNTGELFF

clone size: -
D gene: -
V gene: TRBV6-4
J gene: TRBJ2-5
CDR3 DNA: TGTGCCAGCAGTGACAGGGAAGGAGAGACCCAGTACTTC
CDR3 protein: CASSDREGETQYF

clone size: -
D gene: -
V gene: TRBV4-2
J gene: TRBJ2-2
CDR3 DNA: TGTGCCAGCAGCCAAGGGAGAACAGGGTCGATCGGGGAGCTGTTTTTT
CDR3 protein: CASSQGRTGSIGELFF

clone size: -
D gene: TRBD1
V gene: TRBV29-1
J gene: TRBJ2-5
CDR3 DNA: TGCAGCGTTGATAGGACAGGGGAGGGAAAGACCCAGTACTTC
CDR3 protein: CSVDRTGEGKTQYF

clone size: -
D gene: -
V gene: TRBV5-1
J gene: TRBJ2-6
CDR3 DNA: TGCGCCAGCAGCTGGGAACAGGGCTTTGGGGCCAACGTCCTGACTTTC
CDR3 protein: CASSWEQGFGANVLTF

clone size: -
D gene: -
V gene: TRBV6-6
J gene: TRBJ1-2
CDR3 DNA: TGTGCCAGCAGTTTAAAGGGTGAGGGCTACACCTTC
CDR3 protein: CASSLKGEGYTF

clone size: -
D gene: -
V gene: TRBV4-1
J gene: TRBJ1-4
CDR3 DNA: TGCGCCAGCAGCCAACCCTTGAAAAGCCGTCGGGGGGAAAAACTGTTTTTT
CDR3 protein: CASSQPLKSRRGEKLFF

clone size: -
D gene: TRBD1
V gene: TRBV5-1
J gene: TRBJ2-3
CDR3 DNA: TGCGCCAGCAGCTTGGCAGACAGGGTCTTAACAGATACGCAGTATTTT
CDR3 protein: CASSLADRVLTDTQYF

clone size: -
D gene: -
V gene: TRBV30
J gene: TRBJ1-5
CDR3 DNA: TGTGCCTGGAGTGTACGTGAACAGGGAGGGCAGCCCCAGCATTTT
CDR3 protein: CAWSVREQGGQPQHF

clone size: -
D gene: TRBD1
V gene: TRBV7-2
J gene: TRBJ1-4
CDR3 DNA: TGTGCCAGCAGCTTAGGGGCAGACAGGGCCGTTGGAAAACTGTTTTTT
CDR3 protein: CASSLGADRAVGKLFF

clone size: -
D gene: TRBD1
V gene: TRBV4-2
J gene: TRBJ1-3
CDR3 DNA: TGTGCCAGCAGCCAAGAACAGGGGGCTAATTCTGGAAACACCATATATTTT
CDR3 protein: CASSQEQGANSGNTIYF

clone size: -
D gene: -
V gene: TRBV9
J gene: TRBJ1-1
CDR3 DNA: TGTGCCAGCAGCGTAACCTTCAGGGGCGCCACCACTGAAGCTTTCTTT
CDR3 protein: CASSVTFRGATTEAFF